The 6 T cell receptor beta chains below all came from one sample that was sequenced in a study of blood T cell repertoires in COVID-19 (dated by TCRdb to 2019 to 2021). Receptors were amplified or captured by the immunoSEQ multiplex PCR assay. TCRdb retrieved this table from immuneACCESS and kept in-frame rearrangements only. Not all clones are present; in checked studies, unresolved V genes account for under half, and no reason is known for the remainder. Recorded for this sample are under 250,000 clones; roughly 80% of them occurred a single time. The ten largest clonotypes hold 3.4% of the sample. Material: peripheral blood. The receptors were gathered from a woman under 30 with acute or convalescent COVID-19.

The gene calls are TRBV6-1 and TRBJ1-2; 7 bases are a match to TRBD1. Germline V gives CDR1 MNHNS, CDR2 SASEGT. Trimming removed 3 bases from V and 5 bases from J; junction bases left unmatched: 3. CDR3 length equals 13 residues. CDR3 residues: CASSETGSYGYTF. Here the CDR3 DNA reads TGTGCCAGCAGTGAGACAGGGAGTTATGGCTACACCTTC.

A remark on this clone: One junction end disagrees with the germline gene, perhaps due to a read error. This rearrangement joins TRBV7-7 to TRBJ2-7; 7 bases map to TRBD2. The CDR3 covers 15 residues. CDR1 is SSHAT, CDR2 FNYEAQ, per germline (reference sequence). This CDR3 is CASSPSGGSSYEQYF. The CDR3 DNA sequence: TGTGCTAGCAGCCCCTCGGGGGGTAGCTCCTACGAGCAGTACTTC.

The CDR3 DNA sequence: TGTGCCAGCATCGAAGGGGCAGGGGGGTCCTACGAGCAGTACTTC. Amino acid sequence: CASIEGAGGSYEQYF. The V call is TRBV28, the J call TRBJ2-7, with a weak D call TRBD1 (7 bases). Germline lookup yields CDR1 MDHEN and CDR2 SYDVKM. Trimming shortened V by 7 bases and J by 1 base, and 17 bases separated the two germline ends. The CDR3 loop spans 15 amino acids.

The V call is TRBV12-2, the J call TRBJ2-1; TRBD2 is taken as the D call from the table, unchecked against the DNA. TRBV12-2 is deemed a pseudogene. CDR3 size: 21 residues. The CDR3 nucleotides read TGTGCAAGTCGCTTAGTTTTTTTTGGCCTAGCGGGAGTCCTCTATTCTGATGAGCAGTTCTTC. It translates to CASRLVFFGLAGVLYSDEQFF.

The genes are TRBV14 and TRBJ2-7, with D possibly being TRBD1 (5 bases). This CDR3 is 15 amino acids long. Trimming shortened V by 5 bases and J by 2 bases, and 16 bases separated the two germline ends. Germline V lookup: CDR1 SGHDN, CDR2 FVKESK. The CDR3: CASSDGQGTAYEQYF. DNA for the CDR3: TGTGCCAGCAGCGATGGGCAGGGTACGGCCTACGAGCAGTACTTC.

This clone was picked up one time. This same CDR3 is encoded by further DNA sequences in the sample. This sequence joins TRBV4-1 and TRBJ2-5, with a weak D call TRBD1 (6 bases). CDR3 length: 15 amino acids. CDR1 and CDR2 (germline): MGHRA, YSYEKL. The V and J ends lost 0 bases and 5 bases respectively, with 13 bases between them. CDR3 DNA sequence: TGCGCCAGCAGCCAAGATGGAGGCAGGGGCGAGACCCAGTACTTC. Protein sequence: CASSQDGGRGETQYF.